This is a list of T cell receptor beta chains from one sample in a study of shared clonotypes between healthy human individuals. The table came from immunoSEQ multiplex PCR; TCRdb's copy has only in-frame clones and leaves some out. Of roughly 2,300,000 clones in the sample, just under 95% are singletons; the top ten hold 0.3% to 0.45%. Sequencing was performed on naive CD4+ T cells from PBMCs. The source of these receptors is a man younger than 30 in good health. Some clones in this sample may be carry-over from other donors' samples. The conserved cysteine and the conserved F or W are not part of the CDR3 here.

CDR3 protein,CDR3 length,J gene,V gene
ASSQVAGINEQF,12,TRBJ2-1,TRBV4-1
ASRDQLANIQY,11,TRBJ2-4,TRBV10-1
ASSPTLGHEQY,11,TRBJ2-7,TRBV7-9
ASSPTGVARREVREQY,16,TRBJ2-7,TRBV11-2
ASSRGQGRQETQY,13,TRBJ2-5,TRBV5-1
SVAKYNEQF,9,TRBJ2-1,TRBV29-1
ATKFLAGEYEQY,12,TRBJ2-7,TRBV6-6
ASSITAGVAYEQY,13,TRBJ2-7,TRBV19
ASSYDPYNEQF,11,TRBJ2-1,TRBV28
STGQGANGYT,10,TRBJ1-2,TRBV29-1
ASSLRQGKIYGQY,13,TRBJ2-7,TRBV11-1
ASSHHLAGGMTYEQY,15,TRBJ2-7,TRBV5-8
ALASGSWTSGRAIEQY,16,TRBJ2-7,TRBV30
ASSPLRGQGTRGEKLF,16,TRBJ1-4,TRBV18
ASSVGSGNYNEQF,13,TRBJ2-1,TRBV9
ASSLSPGATDTQY,13,TRBJ2-3,TRBV27
ASSTPPASGISVEQF,15,TRBJ2-1,TRBV7-3
ASSPQNSGGGDEQF,14,TRBJ2-1,TRBV5-1
ASSYGQGVTLSGNTIY,16,TRBJ1-3,TRBV5-1
ASSIVGSSETQY,12,TRBJ2-5,TRBV9
ASSLATGVQPQH,12,TRBJ1-5,TRBV7-9
ASSFGLAGSYNEQF,14,TRBJ2-1,TRBV13
ASSLLGLPSNQPQH,14,TRBJ1-5,TRBV28
ASSINRAVGVNYGYT,15,TRBJ1-2,TRBV19
ASRTGYEQY,9,TRBJ2-7,TRBV5-1
ASSHPPTGAGGYEKLF,16,TRBJ1-4,TRBV7-9
ASSLISYPVGQYEQY,15,TRBJ2-7,TRBV7-2
ASSLGRLAGGVGIQY,15,TRBJ2-4,TRBV5-6
ASTTLSGGGVSEQY,14,TRBJ2-7,TRBV5-4
ASSQFSRSASEPQH,14,TRBJ1-5,TRBV4-2